This T cell receptor beta chain was documented in a study of beta chain features in type 1 diabetes. Whole-study findings and limits: TCRB CDR3s from Type 1 diabetes patients were moderately but significantly shorter in all four CD4+ subsets. VDJ junctions in type 1 diabetes patients carried more deletions and fewer insertions.

Turning to this clone: Antigen: not known.

The germline gives CDR1 SGHRS, CDR2 YFSETQ. CDR3 size: 17 residues. V shed 7 bases and J 8 bases; nucleotides not matched to a gene: 12. Reverse transcribing all isolated RNA meant expressed TCRB transcripts were sequenced. Sequencing used immunoSEQ multiplex PCR; TCRdb keeps in-frame clones, though not all of them. The sample has fewer than 16,000 clones, approximately 76% seen once; the top ten hold roughly 0.32%. The receptor was derived from a woman aged 18 to 35 with type 1 diabetes. The chain is built from TRBV5-1 and TRBJ2-1, with TRBD2 matching 16 bases. Material: stem cell memory CD4+ T cells from blood. The CDR3, as DNA: TGCGCCAGCGGGACGGGACTAGCGGGAGGGCCTATAGATGAGCAGTTCTTC. It translates to CASGTGLAGGPIDEQFF.